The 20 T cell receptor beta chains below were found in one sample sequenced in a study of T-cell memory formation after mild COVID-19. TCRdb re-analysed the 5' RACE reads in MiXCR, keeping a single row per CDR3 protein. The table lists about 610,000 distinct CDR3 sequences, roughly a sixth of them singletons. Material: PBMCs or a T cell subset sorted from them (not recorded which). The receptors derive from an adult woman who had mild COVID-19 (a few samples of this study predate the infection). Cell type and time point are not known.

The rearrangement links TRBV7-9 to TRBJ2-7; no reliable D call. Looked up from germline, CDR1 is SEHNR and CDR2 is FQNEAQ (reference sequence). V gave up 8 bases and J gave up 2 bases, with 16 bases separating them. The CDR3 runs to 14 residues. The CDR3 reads CASASPAGPYEQYF. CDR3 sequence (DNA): TGTGCCAGCGCATCCCCTGCAGGCCCCTACGAGCAGTACTTC.

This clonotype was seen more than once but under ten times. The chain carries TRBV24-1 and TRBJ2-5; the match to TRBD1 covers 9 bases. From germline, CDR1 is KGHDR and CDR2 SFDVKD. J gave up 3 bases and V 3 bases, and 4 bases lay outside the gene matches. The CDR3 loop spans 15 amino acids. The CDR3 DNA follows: TGTGCCACCAGTGATCGCTGGACAGGGGAAGAGACCCAGTACTTC. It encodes CATSDRWTGEETQYF.

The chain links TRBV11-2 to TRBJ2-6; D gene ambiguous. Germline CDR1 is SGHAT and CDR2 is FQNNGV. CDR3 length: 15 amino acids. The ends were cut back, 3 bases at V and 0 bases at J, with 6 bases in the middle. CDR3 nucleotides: TGTGCCAGCAGCTTTCAAAACTCTGGGGCCAACGTCCTGACTTTC. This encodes CASSFQNSGANVLTF.

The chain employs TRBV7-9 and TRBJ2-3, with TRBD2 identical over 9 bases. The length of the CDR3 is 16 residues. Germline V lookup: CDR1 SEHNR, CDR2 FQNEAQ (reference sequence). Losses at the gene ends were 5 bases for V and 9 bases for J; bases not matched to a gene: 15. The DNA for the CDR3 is TGTGCCAGCAGCCCTAGAAATAGCGGGAGATTAAGGACGCAGTATTTT. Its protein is CASSPRNSGRLRTQYF.

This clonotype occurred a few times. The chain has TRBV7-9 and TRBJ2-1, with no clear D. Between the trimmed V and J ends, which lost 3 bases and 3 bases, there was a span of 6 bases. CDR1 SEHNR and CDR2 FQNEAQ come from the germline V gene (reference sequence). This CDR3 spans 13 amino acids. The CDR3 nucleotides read TGTGCCAGCAGCTTTTTGGGCTACAATGAGCAGTTCTTC. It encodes CASSFLGYNEQFF. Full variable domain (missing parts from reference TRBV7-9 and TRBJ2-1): DTGVSQNPRHKITKRGQNVTFRCDPISEHNRLYWYRQTLGQGPEFLTYFQNEAQLEKSRLLSDRFSAERPKGSFSTLEIQRTEQGDSAMYLCASSFLGYNEQFFGPGTRLTVL.

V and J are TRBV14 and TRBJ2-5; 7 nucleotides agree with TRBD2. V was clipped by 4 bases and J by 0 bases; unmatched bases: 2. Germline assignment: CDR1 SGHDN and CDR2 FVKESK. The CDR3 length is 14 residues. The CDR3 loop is CASSRGGNQETQYF. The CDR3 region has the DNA TGTGCCAGCAGCCGCGGGGGAAACCAAGAGACCCAGTACTTC.

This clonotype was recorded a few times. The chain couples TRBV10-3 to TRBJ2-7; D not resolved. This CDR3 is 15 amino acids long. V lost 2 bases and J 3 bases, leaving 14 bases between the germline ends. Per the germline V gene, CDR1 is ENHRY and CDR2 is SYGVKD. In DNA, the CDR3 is TGTGCCATCAGTGAGAGAGCCGGTGGGGACTACGAGCAGTACTTC. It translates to CAISERAGGDYEQYF.

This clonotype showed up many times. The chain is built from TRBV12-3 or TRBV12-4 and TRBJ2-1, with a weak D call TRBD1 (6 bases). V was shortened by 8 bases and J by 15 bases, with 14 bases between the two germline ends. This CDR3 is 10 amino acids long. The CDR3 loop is CASSQGLPFF. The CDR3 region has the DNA TGTGCCAGCTCACAGGGTTTGCCGTTCTTC.

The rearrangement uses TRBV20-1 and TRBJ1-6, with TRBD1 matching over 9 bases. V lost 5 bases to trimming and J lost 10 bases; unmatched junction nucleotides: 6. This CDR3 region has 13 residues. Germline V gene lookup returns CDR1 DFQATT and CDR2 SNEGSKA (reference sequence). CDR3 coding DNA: TGCAGTGCTGGGACAGGGACGGGGTCACCCCTCCACTTT. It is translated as CSAGTGTGSPLHF.

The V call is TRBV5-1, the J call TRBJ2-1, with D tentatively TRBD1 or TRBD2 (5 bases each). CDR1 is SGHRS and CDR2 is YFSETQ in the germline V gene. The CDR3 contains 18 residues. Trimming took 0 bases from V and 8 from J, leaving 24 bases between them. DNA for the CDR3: TGCGCCAGCAGCTTGGTGTCCGGGGCGGGCCCTGGGTCTGATGAGCAGTTCTTC. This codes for CASSLVSGAGPGSDEQFF.

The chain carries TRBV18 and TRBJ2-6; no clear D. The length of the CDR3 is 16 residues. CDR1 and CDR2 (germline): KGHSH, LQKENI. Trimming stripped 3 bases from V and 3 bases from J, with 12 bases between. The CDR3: CASSPTGYSGANVLTF. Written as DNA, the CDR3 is TGTGCCAGCTCACCTACGGGTTACAGTGGGGCCAACGTCCTGACTTTC.

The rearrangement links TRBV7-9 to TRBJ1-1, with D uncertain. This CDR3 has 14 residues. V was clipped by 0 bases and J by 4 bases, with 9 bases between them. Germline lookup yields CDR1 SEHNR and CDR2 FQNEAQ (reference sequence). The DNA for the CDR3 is TGTGCCAGCAGCTTAGCGGGAAGTACCACTGAAGCTTTCTTT. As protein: CASSLAGSTTEAFF.

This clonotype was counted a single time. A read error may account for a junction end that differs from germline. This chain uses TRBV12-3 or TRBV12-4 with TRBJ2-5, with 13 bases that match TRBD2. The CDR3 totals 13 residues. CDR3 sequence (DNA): TGTGCCAGTAGCCGGACTAGCGGGGGCTCGCTGTCCTTC. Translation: CASSRTSGGSLSF.

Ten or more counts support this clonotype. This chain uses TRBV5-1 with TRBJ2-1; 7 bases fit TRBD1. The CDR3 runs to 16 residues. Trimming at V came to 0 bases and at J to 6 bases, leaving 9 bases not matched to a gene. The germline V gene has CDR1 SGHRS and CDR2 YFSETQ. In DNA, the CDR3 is TGCGCCAGCAGCTTGGAGACAGGGTTGACGAGCAATGAGCAGTTCTTC. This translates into CASSLETGLTSNEQFF.

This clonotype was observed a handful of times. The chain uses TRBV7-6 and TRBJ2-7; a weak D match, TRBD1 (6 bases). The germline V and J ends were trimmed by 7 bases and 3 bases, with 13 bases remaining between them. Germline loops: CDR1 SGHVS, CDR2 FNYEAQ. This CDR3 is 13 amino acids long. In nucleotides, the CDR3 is TGTGCCAGCACCCAAGGGGGTTTCTACGAGCAGTACTTC. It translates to CASTQGGFYEQYF.

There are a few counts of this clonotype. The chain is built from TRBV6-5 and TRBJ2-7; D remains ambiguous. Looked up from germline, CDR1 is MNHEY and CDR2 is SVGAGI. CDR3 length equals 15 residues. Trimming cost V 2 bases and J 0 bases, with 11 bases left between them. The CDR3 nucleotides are TGTGCCAGCAGTTACAAAGGGTCTAGCTCCTACGAGCAGTACTTC. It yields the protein CASSYKGSSSYEQYF.

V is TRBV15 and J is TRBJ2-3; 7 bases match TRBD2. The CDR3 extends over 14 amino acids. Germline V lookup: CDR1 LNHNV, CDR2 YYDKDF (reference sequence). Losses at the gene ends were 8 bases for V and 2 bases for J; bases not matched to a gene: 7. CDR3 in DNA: TGTGCCACCGGCGGGGGAAGGGCCACAGATACGCAGTATTTT. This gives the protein CATGGGRATDTQYF. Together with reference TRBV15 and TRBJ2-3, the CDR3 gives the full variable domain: DAMVIQNPRYQVTQFGKPVTLSCSQTLNHNVMYWYQQKSSQAPKLLFHYYDKDFNNEADTPDNFQSRRPNTSFCFLDIRSPGLGDTAMYLCATGGGRATDTQYFGPGTRLTVL.

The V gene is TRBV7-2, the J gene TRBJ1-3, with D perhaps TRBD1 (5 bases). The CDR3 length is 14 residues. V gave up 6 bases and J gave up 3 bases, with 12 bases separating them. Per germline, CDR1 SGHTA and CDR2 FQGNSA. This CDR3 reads CASSVFGGGNTIYF. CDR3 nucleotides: TGTGCCAGCAGTGTTTTCGGGGGTGGAAACACCATATATTTT.

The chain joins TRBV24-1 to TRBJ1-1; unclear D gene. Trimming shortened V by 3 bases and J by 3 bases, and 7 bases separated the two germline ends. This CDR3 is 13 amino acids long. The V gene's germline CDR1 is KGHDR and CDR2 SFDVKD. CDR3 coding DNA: TGTGCCACCAGTGATACCCGGGACACTGAAGCTTTCTTT. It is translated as CATSDTRDTEAFF.

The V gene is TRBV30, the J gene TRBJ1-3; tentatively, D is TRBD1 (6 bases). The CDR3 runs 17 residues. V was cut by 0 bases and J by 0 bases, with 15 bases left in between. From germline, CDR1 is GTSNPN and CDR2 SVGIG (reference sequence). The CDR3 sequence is CAWSVAGGGASGNTIYF. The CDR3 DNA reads TGTGCCTGGAGTGTAGCTGGAGGGGGGGCCTCTGGAAACACCATATATTTT. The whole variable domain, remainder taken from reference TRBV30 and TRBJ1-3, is SQTIHQWPATLVQPVGSPLSLECTVEGTSNPNLYWYRQAAGRGLQLLFYSVGIGQISSEVPQNLSASRPQDRQFILSSKKLLLSDSGFYLCAWSVAGGGASGNTIYFGEGSWLTVV.